This T cell receptor beta chain was identified during a study of CD8+ T cells in alopecia areata (dated by TCRdb to 2016 to 2018). As for the study more broadly: The treated patients, all with moderate-to-severe alopecia areata, were enrolled in an open-label pilot trial of oral tofacitinib given at 5 to 10 mg twice daily. Patients received tofacitinib for 6 to 18 months and were then followed off drug for 6 months to check for delayed response and recurrence. For the treated patients, the SALT score, which quantifies what percentage of scalp surface area is affected, served as the measure of disease severity. The study used high-throughput TCRbeta sequencing to examine T cell clonal expansion in alopecia areata, in both the C3H/HeJ mouse model and human patients. Human TCRbeta sequencing covered scalp tissue and sorted CD4+ and CD8+ peripheral blood T cells from patchy and totalis/universalis alopecia areata patients and healthy controls. Patients on tofacitinib were biopsied at baseline and after 4 and 24 weeks of treatment, and several of the patients also had a later scalp biopsy. Clonality in the scalp was compared among normal scalp (n=4), patchy alopecia areata scalp (n=8), and alopecia totalis/universalis scalp (n=8). RNA came from the PAXgene miRNA kit for fixed scalp, the miRNeasy kit for PBMCs, and the RNeasy kit for mouse skin. Amplification of TCRbeta CDR3 regions was done by immunoSEQ multiplex PCR using 35 Vbeta forward primers and 13 Jbeta reverse primers. On the study overall, not on this receptor specifically: The treated cohort was small, with a single nonresponder, so links between baseline CD8+ expansion and response need larger studies. Unlike mouse skin, which is dominated by gammadelta T cells, normal human skin has resident alphabeta T cells that are also sequenced, and this complicates analysis of the scalp TCR repertoire. Lesional scalp, especially in alopecia totalis/universalis, showed higher clonality and more expanded CD8+ clones than normal scalp, suggesting antigenic drive. Shared TCR sequences between patients were less evident than in mice, which may be partly attributable to HLA diversity in the patient population. Scalp clonality and the number of expanded CD8+ clones among the top 100 scalp clones were significantly decreased by tofacitinib. During tofacitinib treatment, many expanded lesional clones remained in scalp and blood, and this persistence may partly explain relapse after treatment is stopped.

Libraries were built with the immunoSEQ multiplex PCR assay. To provide template for TCR sequencing, every sample had RNA extracted and reverse transcribed into cDNA. SuperScript III was used for first-strand cDNA synthesis, primed with a 2:1 mix of oligo-dT and random hexamers. Amplification bias was assessed with a synthetic immune receptor repertoire, and residual bias was removed computationally. The authors' pipeline ran thus. After raw reads were preprocessed to remove errors, the CDR3 was defined following IMGT conventions as running from the conserved cysteine to phenylalanine. Clonality was calculated as 1 minus Shannon entropy normalized by log2 of the number of productive unique TCRs. Scalp TCRbeta sequences were cross-referenced with sorted blood CD4 and CD8 repertoires so that the CD4 or CD8 identity of scalp clones could be inferred. The table comes from immuneACCESS by way of TCRdb, which keeps in-frame sequences with V and J called. Part of the clones is missing from these tables; in studies checked, under half for an unresolved V gene and the rest for unknown reasons. V, J and clone size reflect that table, while D and trimming were determined from the DNA. The sample has about 210,000 clones on record, roughly 56% of them singletons. The top ten hold 1.6% of the sample.

The germline V gene supplies CDR1 SQVTM and CDR2 ANQGSEA. From cysteine to phenylalanine, the CDR3 is 13 amino acids long. The read is trimmed to its CDR3 DNA, 39 bases read in frame from base 1. V is clipped by 4 bases and J by 0 bases, and the sequence between their germline boundaries is 9 bases long. About this clone itself: There is no known antigen for this receptor. No base-level quality is on record; no much larger clone is a single base apart.

The intended sense of this specimen's time point label: more than 3 weeks on oral tofacitinib. This specimen's treatment or condition label, interpreted: oral pan-JAK inhibitor, 5-10 mg twice daily. Lesional scalp punch biopsies and peripheral blood were collected from alopecia areata patients. After PBMCs were isolated by density centrifugation and stained for CD3, CD4 and CD8, a FACSAria was used to sort CD4+ and CD8+ T cells. The starting material was CD4+ T cells sorted from blood, obtained at week 4, from a patient treated with tofacitinib. This chain is built from TRBV29-1 and TRBJ2-5, with no confidently assigned D gene. This sequence was found in a human donor with alopecia areata. The CDR3 amino acid sequence is: CSVVGLYQETQYF. The DNA sequence follows: TGCAGCGTTGTAGGCCTGTACCAAGAGACCCAGTACTTC.